This T cell receptor beta chain was obtained from a study of blood T cell repertoires in COVID-19. CDR1 and CDR2 from the germline V gene are LNHNV and YYDKDF (reference sequence). Between the trimmed V and J ends, which lost 0 bases and 7 bases, there was a span of 7 bases. The CDR3 runs 13 residues. Original handling: Reference gene primer amplification gave nucleated cell count estimates. Clones were read by immunoSEQ multiplex PCR, and TCRdb kept only the in-frame ones, dropping some. That table furnishes V, J and clone size, whereas the DNA furnished D and trimming. The sample consists of 20,000 to 25,000 clones, 80% to 90% of them appearing once.

The chain employs TRBV15 and TRBJ2-4; a weak D match, TRBD2 (5 bases). The clonotype was recovered from a human donor with acute or convalescent COVID-19. The donor label of this sample is uncertain. Specimen: peripheral blood. The CDR3 loop is CATSRDRRNIQYF. Written as DNA, the CDR3 is TGTGCCACCAGCAGAGACCGGAGGAACATTCAGTACTTC.